Listed here are 31 T cell receptor beta chains from one sample, sequenced in a study of cytomegalovirus exposure and HLA in healthy donors. PCR was performed using 60 Vbeta and 13 Jbeta primers. Clones were sequenced by immunoSEQ multiplex PCR, and TCRdb holds only the in-frame ones, with some missing. Here the sample spans about 180,000 clones, roughly 87% being singletons. The sequenced material came from PBMCs. All receptors derive from a man aged 35-49 years in good health and CMV-seronegative.

With respect to this clone: Compared with germline, one end of the junction differs, possibly owing to a read error. The chain has TRBV7-8 and TRBJ2-1; no definite D call. Germline V gene lookup returns CDR1 SGHVS and CDR2 FQNEAQ. There are 16 residues in the CDR3. The CDR3 protein is CASSIASISSYNEQFF. In DNA, the CDR3 is TGTGCCAGCAGCATAGCCTCTATAAGCTCCTACAATGAGCAGTTCTTC.

The chain uses TRBV7-6 and TRBJ2-1; possible D gene TRBD2, 6 bases. This CDR3 spans 15 amino acids. The germline CDR1 and CDR2 sequences are SGHVS and FNYEAQ. The ends were cut back, 3 bases at V and 5 bases at J, with 14 bases in the middle. This CDR3 reads CASSFLAGTDNEQFF. CDR3 DNA: TGTGCCAGCAGCTTCCTGGCGGGAACCGACAATGAGCAGTTCTTC.

The genes are TRBV6-5 and TRBJ1-5, with TRBD1 identical over 12 bases. In germline, CDR1 is MNHEY, CDR2 SVGAGI. With 6 bases clipped from V and 7 bases from J, the junction kept 7 bases outside the gene matches. The CDR3 contains 15 residues. The DNA for the CDR3 is TGTGCCAGCAGGATGGGACAGGGGGCTTGGCAGCCCCAGCATTTT. Translated, it gives CASRMGQGAWQPQHF.

The chain uses TRBV6-6 and TRBJ1-2; perhaps TRBD1 as D (5 bases). Per germline, CDR1 MNHNY and CDR2 SVGAGI (reference sequence). Trimming removed 4 bases at V and 7 bases at J, with 13 bases between. This CDR3 spans 13 amino acids. CDR3 sequence reads: CASSSQGYGGYTF. CDR3 in DNA: TGTGCCAGCAGTTCGCAGGGATATGGTGGCTACACCTTC.

This chain uses TRBV5-1 with TRBJ1-2; a weak D match, TRBD1 (5 bases). The CDR3 length is 16 residues. Germline lookup yields CDR1 SGHRS and CDR2 YFSETQ. V was pared by 0 bases and J by 0 bases, with 12 bases between. The CDR3 nucleotides are TGCGCCAGCAGCTTGGCCGTCAGGGAAGCTAACTATGGCTACACCTTC. Its protein product is CASSLAVREANYGYTF.

In this sample, this clone turned up a few times. The chain is built from TRBV2 and TRBJ2-1; 13 bases are shared with TRBD2. With 5 bases clipped from V and 9 bases from J, the junction kept 4 bases outside the gene matches. The CDR3 covers 14 residues. Germline values: CDR1 SNHLY, CDR2 FYNNEI. Here the CDR3 reads CASSTSGGATEQFF. The CDR3 region has the DNA TGTGCCAGCAGTACTAGCGGGGGGGCCACTGAGCAGTTCTTC. The full variable domain, completed using reference TRBV2 and TRBJ2-1, is EPEVTQTPSHQVTQMGQEVILRCVPISNHLYFYWYRQILGQKVEFLVSFYNNEISEKSEIFDDQFSVERPDGSNFTLKIRSTKLEDSAMYFCASSTSGGATEQFFGPGTRLTVL.

The chain combines TRBV28 with TRBJ2-1; 13 positions match TRBD2. Germline V gene sequence: CDR1 MDHEN, CDR2 SYDVKM. This CDR3 contains 16 residues. After removal of 6 bases from V and 4 bases from J, the junction contained 6 bases not matched to a gene. The DNA of the CDR3 is TGTGCCAGCAGCACACTAGCGGGAGGGCTGTACAATGAGCAGTTCTTC. Residues: CASSTLAGGLYNEQFF. The variable domain in full, with the rest retrieved from reference TRBV28 and TRBJ2-1, is DVKVTQSSRYLVKRTGEKVFLECVQDMDHENMFWYRQDPGLGLRLIYFSYDVKMKEKGDIPEGYSVSREKKERFSLILESASTNQTSMYLCASSTLAGGLYNEQFFGPGTRLTVL.

The gene calls are TRBV28 and TRBJ2-7; 8 bases map to TRBD2. Germline loops: CDR1 MDHEN, CDR2 SYDVKM. CDR3 length equals 14 residues. V lost 7 bases to trimming and J lost 3 bases; unmatched junction nucleotides: 8. CDR3 in DNA: TGTGCCAGCATAAAACAGCGGGGGAGCTACGAGCAGTACTTC. Translated, it gives CASIKQRGSYEQYF.

This chain joins TRBV6-5 and TRBJ2-7; D is uncertain. Germline V lookup: CDR1 MNHEY, CDR2 SVGAGI. This CDR3 is built from 11 residues. Trimming removed 6 bases from V and 5 bases from J, with 8 bases in between. The CDR3 DNA follows: TGTGCCAGCAGCCTATTGGACGAGCAGTACTTC. Translating gives CASSLLDEQYF.

The chain links TRBV7-8 to TRBJ2-7; 7 nucleotides line up with TRBD2. CDR3 size: 15 residues. With 4 bases clipped from V and 7 bases from J, the junction kept 13 bases outside the gene matches. The germline CDR1 and CDR2 sequences are SGHVS and FQNEAQ. The DNA for the CDR3 is TGTGCCAGCAGCTCGTCGCGGCTAGCGGCCGGTGAGCAGTACTTC. Amino acids: CASSSSRLAAGEQYF.

This clone was recorded once. This sequence joins TRBV27 and TRBJ1-2; D unclear. CDR1 is MNHEY and CDR2 is SMNVEV in the germline V gene (reference sequence). CDR3 length equals 12 residues. V lost 3 bases to trimming and J lost 8 bases, with 10 bases between them. The CDR3 nucleotides read TGTGCCAGCAGTTTTGAGGGTGGGGGCTACACCTTC. It codes for CASSFEGGGYTF.

This chain links TRBV5-4 with TRBJ1-3, with 9 bases aligning to TRBD1. The CDR3 length is 14 residues. Germline V lookup: CDR1 SGHNT, CDR2 YYREEE (reference sequence). The junction had 1 base not matched to a gene; V was cut back by 4 bases and J by 2 bases. This chain's CDR3 is CASSRTGAGNTIYF. The CDR3 DNA is TGTGCCAGCAGCCGGACAGGGGCTGGAAACACCATATATTTT.

The chain couples TRBV29-1 to TRBJ1-1; D possibly corresponds to TRBD1 (5 bases). V lost 5 bases to trimming and J lost 4 bases, with 8 bases between them. The germline CDR1 and CDR2 sequences are SQVTM and ANQGSEA. This CDR3 is 11 amino acids long. The CDR3 coding sequence is TGCAGCGTTCTCAGGGTCACTGAAGCTTTCTTT. It encodes CSVLRVTEAFF.

The chain has TRBV4-2 and TRBJ2-5; 7 bases map to TRBD2. The V segment lost 1 base and the J segment 4 bases; nucleotides outside the gene matches: 9. This CDR3 has 16 residues. Germline V gene sequence: CDR1 LGHNA, CDR2 YNFKEQ. The CDR3, as DNA: TGTGCCAGCAGCCAAGTCCGCGGGAGATTGGGAGAGACCCAGTACTTC. Its translation: CASSQVRGRLGETQYF.

By share, this clone counts as medium-sized. The CDR3 loop reads CASRDRSPTRGYF. In nucleotides, the CDR3 is TGCGCCAGCAGGGACAGGTCTCCTACGAGAGGGTACTTC. V gene TRBV10-1 combines with J gene TRBJ2-7; 7 nucleotides line up with TRBD1. V lost 6 bases and J lost 12; bases outside the gene matches: 14. Germline-derived CDR1 and CDR2 are WNHNN and SYGVQD (reference sequence). The CDR3 has 13 amino acids.

The J gene is TRBJ2-2, the V gene TRBV29-1; D is undetermined. The germline V gene has CDR1 SQVTM and CDR2 ANQGSEA. Trimming took off 4 bases at V and 7 bases at J, with 19 bases between the two ends. This CDR3 contains 15 residues. The CDR3 region is CSVVPVTSPGGELFF. CDR3 coding DNA: TGCAGCGTTGTCCCCGTCACATCCCCGGGCGGGGAGCTGTTTTTT.

The chain employs TRBV7-2 and TRBJ1-2; D unresolved. Germline lookup yields CDR1 SGHTA and CDR2 FQGNSA. The CDR3 is 11 amino acids. V shed 7 bases and J shed 4 bases, with 7 bases lying between them. CDR3 nucleotides: TGTGCCAGCACCCGCGGCTATGGCTACACCTTC. This gives the protein CASTRGYGYTF. Full variable domain (rest looked up from reference TRBV7-2 and TRBJ1-2): GAGVSQSPSNKVTEKGKDVELRCDPISGHTALYWYRQSLGQGLEFLIYFQGNSAPDKSGLPSDRFSAERTGGSVSTLTIQRTQQEDSAVYLCASTRGYGYTFGSGTRLTVV.

V usage is TRBV7-2 and J usage is TRBJ2-5; 7 bases match TRBD2. V lost 4 bases, J lost 3 bases, and 5 bases stayed unmatched. Per germline, CDR1 SGHTA and CDR2 FQGNSA. The CDR3 has 14 residues. CDR3 DNA sequence: TGTGCCAGCAGCTCGTGGGGGGGGGAAGAGACCCAGTACTTC. Protein sequence: CASSSWGGEETQYF.

The chain joins TRBV6-1 to TRBJ2-2; 8 positions agree with TRBD2. J was trimmed by 0 bases and V by 6 bases; bases with no gene match: 3. The CDR3 loop spans 15 amino acids. Germline CDR1 and CDR2: MNHNS and SASEGT. CDR3 residues: CASRAGGANTGELFF. The CDR3 region has the DNA TGTGCCAGCAGGGCGGGGGGCGCGAACACCGGGGAGCTGTTTTTT.

This chain links TRBV9 with TRBJ1-2; TRBD1 aligns across 7 bases. With V trimmed by 3 bases and J by 6 bases, 8 bases remained unmatched. Per germline, CDR1 SGDLS and CDR2 YYNGEE. The CDR3 spans 14 residues. The CDR3 DNA follows: TGTGCCAGCAGCGGCCATCAAGACAGGGATGGCTACACCTTC. This codes for CASSGHQDRDGYTF.

CDR3 sequence: CASSTSQGTRGTEAFF. The CDR3 nucleotides read TGTGCCAGCTCCACCAGTCAAGGAACCCGGGGGACTGAAGCTTTCTTT. This chain connects TRBV18 to TRBJ1-1; D may be TRBD1 (5 bases). Germline V gene sequence: CDR1 KGHSH, CDR2 LQKENI. The V end was cut by 6 bases, the J end by 5 bases, with 22 bases between. This CDR3 has 16 residues.

V is TRBV11-2 and J is TRBJ2-1, with D tentatively TRBD2 (6 bases). Looked up from germline, CDR1 is SGHAT and CDR2 is FQNNGV. V lost 4 bases to trimming and J lost 4 bases, with 8 bases between them. The CDR3 loop spans 13 amino acids. The CDR3 loop reads CASSWGLYNEQFF. CDR3 bases: TGTGCCAGCAGCTGGGGACTTTACAATGAGCAGTTCTTC.

This CDR3 reads CASSLSGTGAMNTEAFF. The CDR3 DNA follows: TGTGCCAGCAGCCTTTCCGGGACAGGGGCCATGAACACTGAAGCTTTCTTT. The chain recombines TRBV5-5 with TRBJ1-1; TRBD1 matches at 10 bases. V lost 4 bases and J lost 0; bases outside the gene matches: 9. Germline CDR1 SGHKS, CDR2 YYEKEE (reference sequence). The CDR3 loop spans 17 amino acids. Using reference TRBV5-5 and TRBJ1-1 for the parts outside the CDR3, the full variable domain is DAGVTQSPTHLIKTRGQQVTLRCSPISGHKSVSWYQQVLGQGPQFIFQYYEKEERGRGNFPDRFSARQFPNYSSELNVNALLLGDSALYLCASSLSGTGAMNTEAFFGQGTRLTVV.

This clone was recorded only once. The rearrangement joins TRBV28 to TRBJ2-7; 7 positions match TRBD1. Trimming took 6 bases from V and 4 from J; bases not matched to a gene: 9. From germline, CDR1 is MDHEN and CDR2 SYDVKM. The CDR3 has 14 amino acids. The CDR3 nucleotides read TGTGCCAGCAGCCCCGGGACAGCGAATTACGAGCAGTACTTC. This gives the protein CASSPGTANYEQYF.

The chain has TRBV4-3 and TRBJ2-7; 9 nucleotides align to TRBD1. In germline, CDR1 is LGHNA, CDR2 YSLEER. V shed 0 bases, J shed 5 bases, and the junction held 5 bases outside the gene matches. The CDR3 covers 15 residues. CDR3 nucleotides: TGCGCCAGCAGCCAAGATACCGGACAGGGGAACGAGCAGTACTTC. This gives the protein CASSQDTGQGNEQYF.

This clone was observed once. V usage is TRBV30 and J usage is TRBJ1-1; tentatively, D is TRBD1 (5 bases). V lost 3 bases to trimming and J lost 4 bases, with 12 bases between them. CDR1 is GTSNPN and CDR2 is SVGIG in the germline V gene (reference sequence). CDR3 size: 13 residues. The CDR3 bases are TGTGCCTGGAGCGCCCAGGGCAGCACTGAAGCTTTCTTT. Translating it yields CAWSAQGSTEAFF. Using reference TRBV30 and TRBJ1-1 for the parts outside the CDR3, the full variable domain is SQTIHQWPATLVQPVGSPLSLECTVEGTSNPNLYWYRQAAGRGLQLLFYSVGIGQISSEVPQNLSASRPQDRQFILSSKKLLLSDSGFYLCAWSAQGSTEAFFGQGTRLTVV.

This clone has only one observation. The chain joins TRBV7-6 to TRBJ2-2; possibly TRBD2 for D (6 bases). V was shortened by 2 bases and J by 4 bases, with 11 bases between the two germline ends. The germline V gene has CDR1 SGHVS and CDR2 FNYEAQ. This CDR3 is 15 amino acids long. CDR3 loop: CASSLTAGGTGELFF. CDR3 nucleotides: TGTGCCAGCAGCTTAACTGCCGGGGGCACCGGGGAGCTGTTTTTT. Together with reference TRBV7-6 and TRBJ2-2, the CDR3 gives the full variable domain: GAGVSQSPRYKVTKRGQDVALRCDPISGHVSLYWYRQALGQGPEFLTYFNYEAQQDKSGLPNDRFSAERPEGSISTLTIQRTEQRDSAMYRCASSLTAGGTGELFFGEGSRLTVL.

The genes are TRBV19 and TRBJ1-5; TRBD1 aligns across 9 bases. V lost 6 bases, J lost 4 bases, and 13 bases stayed unmatched. The germline V gene has CDR1 LNHDA and CDR2 SQIVND (reference sequence). The CDR3 spans 17 residues. The chain's CDR3 is CASSKGQGAMENQPQHF. DNA of the CDR3: TGTGCCAGTAGCAAGGGACAGGGTGCTATGGAGAATCAGCCCCAGCATTTT.

This clone came up a few times. The J gene is TRBJ1-5, the V gene TRBV25-1, with a weak D call TRBD1 (5 bases). Germline values: CDR1 MGHDK, CDR2 SYGVNS. The CDR3 has 15 residues. Trimming stripped 2 bases from V and 2 bases from J, with 10 bases between. CDR3 DNA: TGTGCCAGCAGTGAAATGGGGGGAGGCAATCAGCCCCAGCATTTT. Translating it yields CASSEMGGGNQPQHF.

This chain links TRBV10-3 with TRBJ2-1; 12 nucleotides match TRBD1. Trimming removed 1 base from V and 5 bases from J; junction bases left unmatched: 12. The CDR3 runs to 19 residues. In germline, CDR1 is ENHRY, CDR2 SYGVKD. This CDR3 is CAISELGQGAKAIDNEQFF. The CDR3 DNA reads as TGTGCCATCAGTGAGTTGGGACAGGGGGCGAAGGCCATTGACAATGAGCAGTTCTTC.

The rearrangement links TRBV4-3 to TRBJ1-2; D not resolved. The CDR3 has 14 amino acids. V lost 3 bases and J 6 bases, leaving 14 bases between the germline ends. Germline-derived CDR1 and CDR2 are LGHNA and YSLEER. In DNA form, the CDR3 reads TGCGCCAGCAGCCATGGCAGGTTAGGTAATGGCTACACCTTC. It specifies CASSHGRLGNGYTF.